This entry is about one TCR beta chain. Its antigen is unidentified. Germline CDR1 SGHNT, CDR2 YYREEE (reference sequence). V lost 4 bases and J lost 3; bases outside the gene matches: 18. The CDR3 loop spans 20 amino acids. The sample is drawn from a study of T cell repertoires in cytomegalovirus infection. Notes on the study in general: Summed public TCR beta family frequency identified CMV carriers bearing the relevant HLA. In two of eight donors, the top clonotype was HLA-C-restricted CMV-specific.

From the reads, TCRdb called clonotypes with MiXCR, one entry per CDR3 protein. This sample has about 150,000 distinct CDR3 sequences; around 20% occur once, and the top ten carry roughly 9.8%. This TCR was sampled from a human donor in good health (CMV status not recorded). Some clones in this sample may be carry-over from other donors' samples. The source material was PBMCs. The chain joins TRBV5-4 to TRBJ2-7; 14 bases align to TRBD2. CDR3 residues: CASSLPPGLAGEVTYYEQYF. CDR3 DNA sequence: TGTGCCAGCAGCCTCCCTCCGGGACTAGCGGGAGAGGTCACCTACTACGAGCAGTACTTC.